The subject of this entry is one T cell receptor (beta chain). Its target is unknown. TCRdb fed the RT-PCR reads into MiXCR, producing one record per CDR3 protein. The table includes about 10,000 distinct CDR3 sequences, approximately 87% detected once. The CDR3 runs to 18 residues. Germline values: CDR1 MGHRA, CDR2 YSYEKL. With V trimmed by 0 bases and J by 8 bases, 14 bases remained unmatched. This sample is part of a study of yellow fever vaccine responses in identical twins. Study-level points and caveats: Twin vaccine T cell responses reportedly seemed partly convergent, partly personalized.

The TCR was taken from a woman under 30 who received the yellow fever vaccine. The chain employs TRBV4-1 and TRBJ2-1, with 9 bases matching TRBD2. Material: T cells from blood (PBMCs), unsorted or a sorted subset (not recorded which), obtained before or after yellow fever vaccination (not recorded which). CDR3 nucleotide sequence: TGCGCCAGCAGCCAAGAAGAGCGGGGGGAGGGATGGTCGCATGAGCAGTTCTTC. This gives the protein CASSQEERGEGWSHEQFF.